This T cell receptor beta chain was sequenced during a study of cytomegalovirus exposure and HLA in healthy donors. The germline V gene has CDR1 MGHRA and CDR2 YSYEKL. V was shortened by 3 bases and J by 4 bases, with 13 bases between the two germline ends. CDR3 size: 14 residues. PCR amplification relied on 60 Vbeta primers (plus 13 Jbeta primers). Sequenced by immunoSEQ multiplex PCR; TCRdb stores in-frame clones only, minus some. The sample holds 100,000 to 150,000 clones, about 78% seen once. Sampled while nominally healthy, donors likely had unrecorded immune exposures. Comments on this clone: As yet, its antigen is unknown.

Study-level findings and limits: In vitro assays verified that a few CMV-associated chains recognized CMV antigens specifically. Common viral pathogens were later found to be apparently linked to several of the most significant clusters.

This clonotype was sampled from a young man in good health and CMV-seronegative. The J gene is TRBJ2-7, the V gene TRBV4-1, with D possibly being TRBD1 (6 bases). The specimen sequenced was PBMCs. The CDR3 DNA follows: TGCGCCAGCAGCCATACAGGGATGGTTTACGAGCAGTACTTC. Translated, it gives CASSHTGMVYEQYF.